This T cell receptor beta chain comes out of a study of T cell responses to AZD1222 COVID-19 vaccine. Study at large: Samples with a second dose at about 4 or about 12 weeks were pooled together. Points from the study as a whole: It should be noted that donors were predominantly white British and more often female, and clonal diversity was possibly underestimated. Repertoires in all cases were sampled only once the peak T cell response had passed. Baseline seropositivity characterized only six AZD1222 recipients.

A remark on this clone: Its antigen is undetermined.

CDR3 size: 15 residues. Looked up from germline, CDR1 is LNHDA and CDR2 is SQIVND (reference sequence). V was clipped by 7 bases and J by 0 bases, with 15 bases between them. The table came from immunoSEQ multiplex PCR; TCRdb's copy has only in-frame clones and leaves some out. The repertoire holds about 130,000 clones, about nine tenths seen once, with approximately 20% in the top ten. J is TRBJ1-2 and V is TRBV19; D perhaps matches TRBD1 (5 bases). The input for sequencing was peripheral blood, taken on day 0 of AZD1222 vaccination. The clonotype originates from an adult in good health. The CDR3, as DNA: TGTGCCAGTAACGACCAGGGTACCGCTAACTATGGCTACACCTTC. Amino acids: CASNDQGTANYGYTF.